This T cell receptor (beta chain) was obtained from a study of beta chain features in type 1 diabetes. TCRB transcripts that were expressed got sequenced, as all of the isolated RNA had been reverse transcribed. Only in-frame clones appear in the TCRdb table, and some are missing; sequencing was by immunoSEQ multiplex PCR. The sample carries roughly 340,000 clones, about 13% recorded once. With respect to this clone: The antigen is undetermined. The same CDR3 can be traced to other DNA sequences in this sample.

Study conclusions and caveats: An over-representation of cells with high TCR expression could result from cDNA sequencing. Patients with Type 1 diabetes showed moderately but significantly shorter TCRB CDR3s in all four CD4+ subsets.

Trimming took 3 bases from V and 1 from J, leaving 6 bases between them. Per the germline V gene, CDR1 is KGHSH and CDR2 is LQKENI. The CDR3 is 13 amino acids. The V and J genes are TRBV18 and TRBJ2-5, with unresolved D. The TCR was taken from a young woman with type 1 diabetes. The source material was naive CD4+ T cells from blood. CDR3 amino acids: CASSPTGQETQYF. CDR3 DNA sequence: TGTGCCAGCTCACCGACGGGCCAAGAGACCCAGTACTTC.